Listed here are 4 T cell receptor beta chains from one sample, sequenced in a study of cytomegalovirus exposure and HLA in healthy donors listed by TCRdb under 2017. The library was produced with the immunoSEQ multiplex PCR assay. For the multiplex PCR, a mixture combining 60 forward primers for TCR Vbeta segments and 13 reverse primers for TCR Jbeta segments was used. TCRdb took over this immuneACCESS table, retaining in-frame rearrangements with V and J assigned. Such tables are incomplete; in checked studies, under half of the missing clones stem from an unresolved V gene, and the remainder is unexplained. The sample includes 200,000 to 250,000 clones, with 65% to 90% observed a single time. The ten largest account for 1.4% of the sample. The sequenced material came from PBMCs. These receptors all come from a girl aged 5-17 years in good health and CMV-seronegative.

The rearrangement links TRBV6-5 to TRBJ2-7; D uncertain. The germline gives CDR1 MNHEY, CDR2 SVGAGI. The V gene lost 5 bases and the J gene lost 4 bases, with 9 bases spanning the gap. The CDR3 extends over 12 amino acids. Written as DNA, the CDR3 is TGTGCCAGCAGTCGACACCGATACGAGCAGTACTTC. Its translation is CASSRHRYEQYF.

The chain couples TRBV4-3 to TRBJ2-7; 7 bases agree with TRBD1. The V and J ends lost 3 bases and 0 bases, in that order; junction bases with no gene match: 5. The CDR3 spans 15 residues. Germline V lookup: CDR1 LGHNA, CDR2 YSLEER. CDR3 nucleotides: TGCGCCAGCAGCCACCACGGACAGGACTCCTACGAGCAGTACTTC. It encodes CASSHHGQDSYEQYF.

The chain carries TRBV10-3 and TRBJ2-5; the D is unclear. Germline lookup yields CDR1 ENHRY and CDR2 SYGVKD. This CDR3 is 15 amino acids long. The ends were cut back, 3 bases at V and 4 bases at J, with 15 bases in the middle. CDR3 sequence reads: CAISDATQTGETQYF. CDR3 bases: TGTGCCATCAGTGACGCGACACAAACTGGAGAGACCCAGTACTTC.

A few counts support this clone. The chain uses TRBV27 and TRBJ1-2; 8 positions match TRBD1. The CDR3 extends over 13 amino acids. Germline-derived CDR1 and CDR2 are MNHEY and SMNVEV (reference sequence). The ends lost 3 bases at V and 7 bases at J; junction bases unmatched: 4. As DNA, the CDR3 is TGTGCCAGCAGTTTCAGGGGGCTCGGTGGCTACACCTTC. It codes for CASSFRGLGGYTF.